This T cell receptor (beta chain) comes out of a study of human T cells and chemical hapten exposure (dated by TCRdb to 2020 to 2022). About the full investigation: For sensitization, 2% DPC in acetone was applied to an approximately 2 cm by approximately 2 cm area of upper inner arm skin. Blood samples were taken from patients before sensitization (week 0) and at 2, 6 and about 24 weeks after DPC sensitization. This study followed changes in the peripheral blood TCR repertoire in vivo during primary and secondary sensitization of alopecia patients to the hapten diphenylcyclopropenone (DPC). Patch tests used Finn chambers with 0.01% DPC on the upper back, scored after 6 days by International Contact Dermatitis Research Group standards. Throughout the study period of roughly 24 weeks, patients also received therapeutic DPC doses to the scalp every week. The libraries were sequenced as a pool, and the TCR yield per sample differed mostly because of small variations in library volumes within the pool. For TCR sequencing, blood came from some 31 alopecia patients at anywhere from one to four time points (pre-sensitization, 2, 6 and 24 weeks). The patient cohort, mostly female, included alopecia areata with under or over 50% scalp involvement, alopecia totalis and alopecia universalis. Here is what the overall study found, with its caveats: DPC sensitization did not change how many TCRs were above 1 in 1000 frequency, and no evidence was found of alterations in global repertoire structure. Alopecia, a presumed autoimmune disease, was present in all patients, so the immune response of the patients might differ from that of healthy individuals. The number of PT1 expanded TCRs positively correlated with patch test score, significant at thresholds 8, 16 and 32 but not 4. After repeated subsampling, changes were observed in the strength of the expansion versus patch-test correlation and in the threshold at which the correlation became significant. Compared with pre-sensitization or healthy control sets, expanded TCRs formed significantly more large CDR3 similarity clusters, which is consistent with antigen-driven responses.

In light of the paper, this sample's time point label describes: pre-sensitization, week 0. What the treatment or condition label conveys for this sample: therapeutic diphenylcyclopropenone sensitization with weekly scalp DPC. At every patch-test visit, the blood draw took place before the patch test was put on. To be eligible, patients had to be aged 18 to 70, diagnosed with alopecia and judged suitable for DPC therapy, while pregnant patients were excluded. Total RNA was isolated from unfractionated whole blood collected in Tempus Blood RNA tubes. For this clonotype: What antigen it recognizes has not been identified. No much larger clone exists at a distance of one base, and base qualities are not known.

Library generation was performed with RACE. This sample was sequenced with a NextSeq 500. During library preparation, unique molecular identifiers were attached to individual cDNA molecules so that TCRs could be counted in a quantitative, reproducible way. Both TCR alpha and TCR beta chains were sequenced from each blood RNA sample. The authors processed their data as follows. Samples had a median of around 92,000 TCRs, with a range from roughly 20,000 to 690,600. V, J and CDR3 annotation of the TCR reads was carried out using the Decombinator software suite. For PS versus PT1 abundance plots, all samples were subsampled to the same number of TCRs (28,000). TCRs were defined as expanded if absent before sensitization and observed at least eight times at the 2-week time point. The public reads were reprocessed in TCRdb via fastp at Q25 and MiXCR, keeping in-frame beta chains. When rows share a CDR3 protein, they turn into one entry using the most common DNA and genes. It is TCRdb's table, rather than the study itself, that gives the V and J calls and clone size. The sample table holds about 110,000 distinct CDR3 sequences, of which less than 15% were seen once. About 1.6% of the sample is in the top ten clones.

CDR1 and CDR2 are drawn from the germline V gene: MNHNS, SASEGT. V lost 5 bases and J lost 8 bases, and the count of bases not matched to a germline gene is 13. The CDR3 holds 15 amino acids from the cysteine to the phenylalanine. The read is trimmed to its CDR3 DNA, 45 bases read in frame from base 1. The sequences come from whole blood, collected in connection with sensitization to the hapten diphenylcyclopropenone (DPC). This TCR was recovered from a woman aged 50 to 65 with alopecia areata. Some clones in this sample may be carry-over from other donors' samples. The rearrangement joined TRBV6-1 to TRBJ1-1, and 8 junction bases match TRBD1. The CDR3 reads as follows: CASSPLRDRWAEAFF. The sequence in DNA is TGTGCCAGCAGTCCTCTCCGGGACAGGTGGGCCGAAGCTTTCTTT.